Shown below are 26 T cell receptor beta chains from a single sample sequenced in a study of T cell changes during pregnancy in multiple sclerosis. Assay: immunoSEQ multiplex PCR; the TCRdb copy retains only in-frame clones and omits some. Here the sample spans approximately 90,000 clones, 94% being singletons. This specimen was peripheral blood, taken in the third trimester of pregnancy. These receptors all stem from a female donor with multiple sclerosis, enrolled in a pregnancy study.

The chain employs TRBV6-5 and TRBJ2-1; weak D call: TRBD1 (5 bases). The V end was cut by 2 bases, the J end by 8 bases, with 16 bases between. Germline values: CDR1 MNHEY, CDR2 SVGAGI. The length of the CDR3 is 15 residues. CDR3 nucleotide sequence: TGTGCCAGCAGTTACCAGGGATACGTGAGCGATGAGCAGTTCTTC. The encoded protein is CASSYQGYVSDEQFF.

This clone turned up a few times. V gene TRBV6-1 combines with J gene TRBJ1-4; the match to TRBD1 covers 8 bases. CDR1 is MNHNS, CDR2 SASEGT, per germline. The junction had 5 bases not matched to a gene; V was cut back by 4 bases and J by 10 bases. The CDR3 covers 13 residues. CDR3 amino acids: CASSGTGFGKLFF. The CDR3 DNA reads as TGTGCCAGCAGTGGGACAGGGTTCGGAAAACTGTTTTTT.

The rearrangement uses TRBV5-5 and TRBJ1-2; a weak D match, TRBD1 (6 bases). From germline, CDR1 is SGHKS and CDR2 YYEKEE (reference sequence). CDR3 length equals 16 residues. Trimming removed 2 bases at V and 6 bases at J, with 20 bases between. In DNA form, the CDR3 reads TGTGCCAGCAGCTTAAAGGACAGCAGTTCCCTGAATGGCTACACCTTC. Translated, it gives CASSLKDSSSLNGYTF.

This clone occurred once. This chain joins TRBV29-1 and TRBJ1-4; TRBD1 aligns across 7 bases. Germline CDR1 reads SQVTM; CDR2 reads ANQGSEA. The CDR3 runs 14 residues. Germline trimming cut 5 bases from V and 4 bases from J; bases unmatched to any gene: 7. The CDR3 here is CSVLQGTFNEKLFF. CDR3 in DNA: TGCAGCGTTCTACAGGGGACTTTTAATGAAAAACTGTTTTTT.

The rearrangement links TRBV5-1 to TRBJ1-3; 9 bases fit TRBD1. Trimming removed 4 bases from V and 0 bases from J; junction bases left unmatched: 5. The CDR3 runs to 16 residues. Germline CDR1 is SGHRS and CDR2 is YFSETQ. CDR3 nucleotide sequence: TGCGCCAGCAGCATCGGGACAGGGATCTCTGGAAACACCATATATTTT. Translation: CASSIGTGISGNTIYF.

The chain employs TRBV27 and TRBJ1-1, with a weak D call TRBD1 (5 bases). Germline-derived CDR1 and CDR2 are MNHEY and SMNVEV (reference sequence). V shed 6 bases and J shed 0 bases, with 8 bases lying between them. The CDR3 is 13 residues long. The CDR3 coding sequence is TGTGCCAGCAGCCCAGGGTTGAACACTGAAGCTTTCTTT. Translating it yields CASSPGLNTEAFF.

The chain couples TRBV9 to TRBJ1-5; the D gene is possibly TRBD1 (5 bases). From germline, CDR1 is SGDLS and CDR2 YYNGEE. The CDR3 has 15 amino acids. Trimming cost V 0 bases and J 5 bases, with 12 bases left between them. This CDR3 is CASSVGWGEDQPQHF. In DNA, the CDR3 is TGTGCCAGCAGCGTAGGTTGGGGGGAGGATCAGCCCCAGCATTTT.

This clone was observed once. The CDR3 region has the DNA TGCGCCAGCAGGCCGGGACTAGCGGGAGCAAATGGTTACGAGCAGTACTTC. Amino acids: CASRPGLAGANGYEQYF. The chain employs TRBV4-1 and TRBJ2-7; TRBD2 matches at 14 bases. V lost 6 bases and J lost 4; bases outside the gene matches: 11. The CDR3 has 17 residues. CDR1 is MGHRA, CDR2 YSYEKL, per germline.

This chain joins TRBV9 and TRBJ2-3; the D gene is possibly TRBD2 (6 bases). Germline V CDR1 and CDR2: SGDLS, YYNGEE. V was shortened by 4 bases and J by 5 bases, with 20 bases between the two germline ends. The CDR3 loop spans 16 amino acids. The CDR3: CASSPRLGGGVDTQYF. DNA of the CDR3: TGTGCCAGCAGCCCCCGTTTGGGGGGAGGAGTAGATACGCAGTATTTT.

This clone appeared a single time. J is TRBJ2-1 and V is TRBV18; TRBD1 aligns across 8 bases. This CDR3 has 16 residues. Trimming cost V 6 bases and J 6 bases; bases outside gene matches: 13. Germline V gene data show CDR1 as KGHSH and CDR2 as LQKENI. This chain's CDR3 is CASSRQGTGGLNEQFF. The CDR3 bases are TGTGCCAGCTCCCGACAGGGGACCGGAGGCCTCAATGAGCAGTTCTTC.

The V call is TRBV30, the J call TRBJ1-1, with no clear D. In germline, CDR1 is GTSNPN, CDR2 SVGIG (reference sequence). The CDR3 extends over 14 amino acids. The CDR3 nucleotides read TGTGCTCACGTCCCATTGACACCGCCCCGGGAAGCTTTCTTT. Its protein product is CAHVPLTPPREAFF.

The chain joins TRBV11-2 to TRBJ2-7; maybe TRBD2 (5 bases). The V end was cut by 5 bases, the J end by 3 bases, with 14 bases between. Germline assignment: CDR1 SGHAT and CDR2 FQNNGV. This CDR3 is 14 amino acids long. As DNA, the CDR3 is TGTGCCAGCAGCGCCCCGAGACTACACTACGAGCAGTACTTC. Protein sequence: CASSAPRLHYEQYF.

The chain has TRBV6-5 and TRBJ1-1; D is perhaps TRBD1 (6 bases). The CDR3 consists of 15 residues. CDR1 and CDR2 from the germline V gene are MNHEY and SVGAGI. V was trimmed by 6 bases and J by 3 bases, leaving 17 bases between them. The CDR3 loop is CASRPPRGYYTEAFF. CDR3 nucleotide sequence: TGTGCCAGCAGACCCCCTAGGGGGTATTACACTGAAGCTTTCTTT.

A remark on this clone: Other nucleotide sequences in the sample specify the same CDR3. This chain connects TRBV19 to TRBJ2-2; 9 bases fit TRBD1. The germline V gene encodes CDR1 LNHDA and CDR2 SQIVND (reference sequence). The CDR3 spans 13 residues. The ends lost 8 bases at V and 4 bases at J; junction bases unmatched: 2. The CDR3 DNA follows: TGTGCCAGTCGGACAGGGGCCACCGGGGAGCTGTTTTTT. This gives the protein CASRTGATGELFF.

The chain carries TRBV6-1 and TRBJ1-5; 12 bases agree with TRBD1. The CDR3 covers 15 residues. V trimming: 3 bases; J trimming: 6 bases; junction bases outside the gene matches: 3. CDR1 and CDR2 from the germline V gene are MNHNS and SASEGT. The CDR3 region has the DNA TGTGCCAGCAGTGACGGGACAGGGGGCTTTCAGCCCCAGCATTTT. Its protein product is CASSDGTGGFQPQHF.

The rearrangement links TRBV6-5 to TRBJ1-1; tentative D call: TRBD1 (5 bases). The V gene lost 7 bases and the J gene lost 1 base, with 13 bases spanning the gap. Germline V CDR1 and CDR2: MNHEY, SVGAGI. The CDR3 is 14 amino acids. In DNA form, the CDR3 reads TGTGCCAGCACCACCCGACAGACGAACACTGAAGCTTTCTTT. It codes for CASTTRQTNTEAFF.

This chain uses TRBV2 with TRBJ2-2, with 8 positions matching TRBD1. With 5 bases clipped from V and 5 bases from J, the junction kept 4 bases outside the gene matches. This CDR3 is 14 amino acids long. Looked up from germline, CDR1 is SNHLY and CDR2 is FYNNEI. CDR3 loop: CASSSGGYTGELFF. The CDR3 DNA reads as TGTGCCAGCAGTTCAGGGGGCTATACCGGGGAGCTGTTTTTT.

This CDR3 is CASSPSGYEQYF. CDR3 DNA: TGTGCCAGCAGCCCTAGCGGATACGAGCAGTACTTC. The gene calls are TRBV27 and TRBJ2-7; 7 bases fit TRBD2. The J segment lost 4 bases and the V segment lost 6 bases, leaving 3 bases of the junction unmatched. The CDR3 extends over 12 amino acids. CDR1 MNHEY and CDR2 SMNVEV come from the germline V gene (reference sequence).

The V gene is TRBV19, the J gene TRBJ2-1; D gene unclear. Trimming took 6 bases from V and 0 from J, leaving 9 bases between them. The CDR3 length is 14 residues. Germline CDR1 is LNHDA and CDR2 is SQIVND (reference sequence). CDR3 loop: CASSILSSYNEQFF. The CDR3 coding sequence is TGTGCCAGTAGCATACTGAGCTCCTACAATGAGCAGTTCTTC.

This rearrangement joins TRBV6-6 to TRBJ2-7; D perhaps matches TRBD2 (5 bases). Germline V CDR1 and CDR2: MNHNY, SVGAGI (reference sequence). The CDR3 consists of 14 residues. V was shortened by 9 bases and J by 3 bases, with 18 bases between the two germline ends. The CDR3 spells CASERGGILYEQYF. The CDR3 bases are TGTGCCAGTGAAAGAGGAGGCATTCTCTACGAGCAGTACTTC.

This chain links TRBV9 with TRBJ2-1, with 13 bases that match TRBD2. The CDR3 spans 15 residues. Looked up from germline, CDR1 is SGDLS and CDR2 is YYNGEE. V gave up 3 bases and J gave up 10 bases; unmatched junction bases: 7. The CDR3 sequence is CASSGLAGGVGEQFF. CDR3 in DNA: TGTGCCAGCAGCGGACTAGCGGGAGGAGTAGGGGAGCAGTTCTTC.

The genes are TRBV29-1 and TRBJ2-7; possible D gene TRBD1, 6 bases. V was shortened by 7 bases and J by 4 bases, with 14 bases between the two germline ends. Germline values: CDR1 SQVTM, CDR2 ANQGSEA. This CDR3 has 12 amino acids. The CDR3 region has the DNA TGCAGCGCCCAGGGGACCTTTTACGAGCAGTACTTC. It translates to CSAQGTFYEQYF.

The genes are TRBV11-2 and TRBJ2-1; TRBD2 aligns across 7 bases. The CDR3 is 15 residues long. Germline lookup yields CDR1 SGHAT and CDR2 FQNNGV. The J segment lost 6 bases and the V segment lost 1 base, leaving 6 bases of the junction unmatched. The CDR3 protein is CASSLGGSLSNEQFF. In nucleotides, the CDR3 is TGTGCCAGCAGCTTAGGCGGGAGCTTGTCCAATGAGCAGTTCTTC.

This clone came up once. This rearrangement joins TRBV6-1 to TRBJ2-5; no firm D call. The CDR3 contains 18 residues. The V gene lost 0 bases and the J gene lost 0 bases, with 17 bases spanning the gap. Germline V gene data show CDR1 as MNHNS and CDR2 as SASEGT. The CDR3 loop reads CASSEAQATEWYQETQYF. The DNA of the CDR3 is TGTGCCAGCAGTGAAGCTCAAGCGACGGAGTGGTACCAAGAGACCCAGTACTTC.

This clone showed up just a few times. This sequence joins TRBV6-4 and TRBJ1-2; a possible D gene is TRBD1 (6 bases). Germline values: CDR1 MRHNA, CDR2 SNTAGT. The V gene lost 6 bases and the J gene lost 4 bases, with 12 bases spanning the gap. This CDR3 has 13 amino acids. The CDR3 DNA is TGTGCCAGCAGCTACAGGGAGGGCTATGGCTACACCTTC. This sequence encodes CASSYREGYGYTF.

This clone is a singleton in its sample. The gene calls are TRBV6-5 and TRBJ2-7; 12 nucleotides agree with TRBD2. Germline V lookup: CDR1 MNHEY, CDR2 SVGAGI. The CDR3 totals 16 residues. J was trimmed by 3 bases and V by 4 bases; bases with no gene match: 7. The CDR3, as DNA: TGTGCCAGCAGTTCCTACCCTAGCGGGAGGGTCTACGAGCAGTACTTC. It specifies CASSSYPSGRVYEQYF.